This T cell receptor (beta chain) came from a study of PD-L1 blockade in urothelial cancer. At the level of the study: Patients took up atezolizumab in 2014 at 1,200 mg intravenously every 3 weeks. The patients had undergone anywhere from 0 to 3 prior chemotherapy regimens.

Overall study results and limits: Pretreatment TCR clonality in blood under the median foretold superior survival.

After removal of 5 bases from V and 11 bases from J, the junction contained 6 bases not matched to a gene. The CDR3 extends over 11 amino acids. Germline CDR1 GTSNPN, CDR2 SVGIG (reference sequence). On this clone itself: As yet, its antigen is unknown.

The time point is: peripheral blood 6 weeks after treatment start. The diagnosis in patients was locally advanced or metastatic urothelial carcinoma. Some clones are missing from TCRdb's copy, which holds only in-frame ones; the method was immunoSEQ multiplex PCR. This table holds roughly 45,000 clones, 83% found once. This rearrangement joins TRBV30 to TRBJ1-1, with 9 nucleotides matching TRBD1. Sequenced here: PBMCs, sampled around atezolizumab (anti-PD-L1) treatment. This TCR was recovered from a man between 60 and 75 years old with urothelial cancer. Written as DNA, the CDR3 is TGTGCCTGGGGTGGGACAGGGTCGGCTTTCTTT. This translates into CAWGGTGSAFF.